This TCR beta chain was recovered during a study of shared clonotypes between healthy human individuals. The V gene lost 3 bases and the J gene lost 8 bases, with 16 bases spanning the gap. This CDR3 spans 14 amino acids. CDR1 and CDR2 from the germline V gene are MDHEN and SYDVKM. Measured with immunoSEQ multiplex PCR; TCRdb has only the in-frame clones, and not every one. The sample holds 2 million to 2.5 million clones, approximately 95% seen once. This clonotype originated in a man younger than 35 in good health. Some clones in this sample may be carry-over from other donors' samples. The chain recombines TRBV28 with TRBJ1-2; D uncertain. The sequenced sample consisted of naive CD4+ T cells from PBMCs. This sample's subset: CD45RA+ positively selected. CDR3 loop: CASSFSGGPGGYTF. Written as DNA, the CDR3 is TGTGCCAGCAGTTTTTCCGGCGGGCCGGGAGGCTACACCTTC.